This T cell receptor (beta chain) was sequenced for a study of T cell repertoires in cytomegalovirus infection (dated by TCRdb to about 2019). Regarding the complete study: Donor HLA type was relevant to the analysis, because carriage of CMV infection together with the matching HLA type was indicated by public TCR beta signatures. Summary of the overall study and its limitations: Carriers of CMV infection plus the relevant HLA type were discriminated by the cumulative frequency of public TCR beta family members in the study cohort and in an independent roughly 370-donor cohort. The ex vivo response was dominated by HLA-C-restricted CMV-specific TCR beta clonotypes, and the single most frequent clonotype in two of eight donors was supplied by these HLA-C-restricted clonotypes.

Germline trimming: 3 bases from V, 4 bases from J; junction bases outside gene matches: 18. Measured from the cysteine to the phenylalanine, the CDR3 is 19 residues long. The retained sequence is limited to the CDR3, 57 bases, with the frame set at the first base. Looking up the germline V gene yields CDR1 MGHRA and CDR2 YSYEKL. On this clonotype: This receptor's antigen is unknown. The input lacks base qualities; no much larger clone sits a single base away.

This sample was sequenced with an Illumina HiSeq 1500. The public reads were reprocessed in TCRdb via fastp at Q25 and MiXCR, keeping in-frame beta chains. Merged by CDR3 protein, the rows form single entries marked with the most common genes and DNA. The sample table records under 150,000 distinct CDR3 sequences; approximately 24% of these occur just once. Approximately 35% of the sample is taken by the ten largest. Recombination joined TRBV4-1 with TRBJ1-1, and TRBD1 aligns with 9 junction nucleotides. This TCR derives from a human donor in good health (CMV status not recorded). Some clones in this sample may be carry-over from other donors' samples. The sequenced sample was PBMCs, sequenced either directly or after in vitro stimulation (not recorded which). The DNA sequence reads TGCGCCAGCAGCCACCCCCGGGACAGGGCAAACGATGGGAGCACTGAAGCTTTCTTT. The translation is CASSHPRDRANDGSTEAFF.